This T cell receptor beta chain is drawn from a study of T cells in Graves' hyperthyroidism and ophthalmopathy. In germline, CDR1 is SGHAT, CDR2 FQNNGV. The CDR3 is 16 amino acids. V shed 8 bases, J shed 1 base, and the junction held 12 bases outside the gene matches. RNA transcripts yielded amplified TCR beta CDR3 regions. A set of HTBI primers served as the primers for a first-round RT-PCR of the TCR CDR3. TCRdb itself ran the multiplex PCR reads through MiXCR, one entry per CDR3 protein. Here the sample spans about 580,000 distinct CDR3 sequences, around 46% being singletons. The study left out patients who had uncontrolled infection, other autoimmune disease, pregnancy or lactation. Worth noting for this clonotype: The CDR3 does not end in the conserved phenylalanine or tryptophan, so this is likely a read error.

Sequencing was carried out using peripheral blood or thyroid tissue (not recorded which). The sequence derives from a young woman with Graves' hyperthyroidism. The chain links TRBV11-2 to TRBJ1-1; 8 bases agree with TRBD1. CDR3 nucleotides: TGTGCCAGCTCGGGACAGGTATCATTTGGGAACACTGAAGCTTTCCTT. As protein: CASSGQVSFGNTEAFL.